One and the same sample provided the 28 T cell receptor beta chains below, sequenced in a study of T-cell memory formation after mild COVID-19. TCRdb re-called the 5' RACE reads through MiXCR, storing one row per CDR3 protein. This table has 250,000 to 400,000 distinct CDR3 sequences, 14% appearing once. Sequencing used PBMCs or a T cell subset sorted from them (not recorded which). These receptors came from a man between 18 and 35 years old who had mild COVID-19 (a few samples of this study predate the infection). Cell type and time point are not known.

This chain connects TRBV7-9 to TRBJ2-1, with D unclear. V was cut by 5 bases and J by 0 bases, with 11 bases left in between. The CDR3 covers 15 residues. Per the germline V gene, CDR1 is SEHNR and CDR2 is FQNEAQ (reference sequence). The CDR3 loop reads CASSQKGSSYNEQFF. As DNA, the CDR3 is TGTGCCAGCAGCCAAAAGGGAAGCTCCTACAATGAGCAGTTCTTC.

V gene TRBV7-9 combines with J gene TRBJ2-7, with unresolved D. The CDR3 loop spans 13 amino acids. Germline CDR1 SEHNR, CDR2 FQNEAQ (reference sequence). Deletions cut 4 bases from V and 5 bases from J, with 12 bases between. The CDR3: CASSSPPRDEQYV. The CDR3 DNA reads TGTGCCAGCAGCTCGCCGCCCCGGGACGAGCAGTACGTC.

V is TRBV4-3 and J is TRBJ2-5, with 7 bases aligning to TRBD1. The V and J ends lost 5 bases and 1 base, in that order; junction bases with no gene match: 4. The CDR3 is 14 amino acids. The germline V gene has CDR1 LGHNA and CDR2 YSLEER. CDR3 in DNA: TGCGCCAGCAGCTCCGGGGACAGCCAAGAGACCCAGTACTTC. It is translated as CASSSGDSQETQYF.

There are many counts of this clonotype. V usage is TRBV24-1 and J usage is TRBJ2-3; D might be TRBD1 or TRBD2, each matching 5 bases. This CDR3 region has 15 residues. Between the trimmed V and J ends, which lost 5 bases and 3 bases, there was a span of 14 bases. Germline CDR1 and CDR2: KGHDR and SFDVKD. The CDR3 sequence: CATSVPGRWTDTQYF. DNA for the CDR3: TGTGCCACCAGTGTCCCGGGACGTTGGACAGATACGCAGTATTTT.

V usage is TRBV5-5 and J usage is TRBJ1-2; no firm D call. V lost 5 bases and J 0 bases, leaving 14 bases between the germline ends. The CDR3 runs 15 residues. Germline V gives CDR1 SGHKS, CDR2 YYEKEE (reference sequence). CDR3 DNA sequence: TGTGCCAGCAGGAGGTTAGGTTCAGCTAACTATGGCTACACCTTC. Translation gives CASRRLGSANYGYTF.

This clonotype has just a few counts. The DNA of the CDR3 is TGTGCCAGCAGCTCCACAGTACAGGGGGGACAGCCCCAGCATTTT. Translation gives CASSSTVQGGQPQHF. The V and J genes are TRBV13 and TRBJ1-5; 8 bases are shared with TRBD1. The length of the CDR3 is 15 residues. The trim removed 4 bases at V and 7 bases at J, leaving 9 bases unmatched. Germline V CDR1 and CDR2: PRHDT, FYEKMQ (reference sequence).

The V call is TRBV9, the J call TRBJ2-3; D unclear. Germline CDR1 SGDLS, CDR2 YYNGEE. The V gene lost 2 bases and the J gene lost 1 base, with 5 bases spanning the gap. The CDR3 has 13 amino acids. CDR3 in amino acids: CASSVPGTDTQYF. The CDR3 coding sequence is TGTGCCAGCAGCGTGCCGGGCACAGATACGCAGTATTTT.

The chain joins TRBV11-2 to TRBJ2-1; D is unresolved. Between the trimmed V and J ends, which lost 5 bases and 5 bases, there was a span of 13 bases. The CDR3 is made up of 14 amino acids. Per the germline V gene, CDR1 is SGHAT and CDR2 is FQNNGV. CDR3 nucleotides: TGTGCCAGCAGCCCACTCACCTTTAACAATGAGCAGTTCTTC. It is translated as CASSPLTFNNEQFF.

A few counts support this clonotype. One junction end does not reproduce the germline sequence, and a read error may be involved. The chain combines TRBV7-7 with TRBJ2-5; D is perhaps TRBD2 (5 bases). Germline CDR1 SSHAT, CDR2 FNYEAQ (reference sequence). The CDR3 is 14 residues long. The CDR3 reads CASSARGRGETQYF. The CDR3 DNA reads as TGTGCTAGCAGCGCGCGAGGGCGTGGGGAGACCCAGTACTTC.

This clonotype showed up just a few times. The chain employs TRBV12-3 or TRBV12-4 and TRBJ2-2; 15 bases map to TRBD2. J was trimmed by 4 bases and V by 6 bases; bases with no gene match: 9. This CDR3 has 18 amino acids. The CDR3 coding sequence is TGTGCCAGCAGCCCCGGACTAGCGGGGGGGCCGGGCACCGGGGAGCTGTTTTTT. Translating gives CASSPGLAGGPGTGELFF.

The V call is TRBV7-2, the J call TRBJ1-1; weak D call: TRBD1 (6 bases). Germline V gene sequence: CDR1 SGHTA, CDR2 FQGNSA. CDR3 length: 13 residues. Trimming took 6 bases from V and 5 from J, leaving 13 bases between them. CDR3 residues: CASRTQGGTEAFF. The CDR3 DNA sequence: TGTGCCAGCAGGACACAGGGCGGGACTGAAGCTTTCTTT. Filled out from reference TRBV7-2 and TRBJ1-1, the complete variable domain reads GAGVSQSPSNKVTEKGKDVELRCDPISGHTALYWYRQSLGQGLEFLIYFQGNSAPDKSGLPSDRFSAERTGGSVSTLTIQRTQQEDSAVYLCASRTQGGTEAFFGQGTRLTVV.

This clonotype has only a few counts. The chain couples TRBV18 to TRBJ2-1; TRBD1 matches at 10 bases. After removal of 3 bases from V and 8 bases from J, the junction contained 10 bases not matched to a gene. Per germline, CDR1 KGHSH and CDR2 LQKENI. This CDR3 region has 16 residues. The CDR3 region has the DNA TGTGCCAGCTCACCCTTTGTGGGACAGGGGCAGCATGAGCAGTTCTTC. Translating gives CASSPFVGQGQHEQFF.

This clonotype has just a few counts. The DNA for the CDR3 is TGTGCCAGCAGCACCCGGGGACAGGGGTCCTACAATGAGCAGTTCTTC. The encoded protein is CASSTRGQGSYNEQFF. This sequence joins TRBV11-2 and TRBJ2-1, with 10 bases identical to TRBD1. Germline-derived CDR1 and CDR2 are SGHAT and FQNNGV. V was clipped by 5 bases and J by 1 base; unmatched bases: 5. CDR3 size: 16 residues. The complete variable domain, with remaining parts taken from reference TRBV11-2 and TRBJ2-1, reads EAGVAQSPRYKIIEKRQSVAFWCNPISGHATLYWYQQILGQGPKLLIQFQNNGVVDDSQLPKDRFSAERLKGVDSTLKIQPAKLEDSAVYLCASSTRGQGSYNEQFFGPGTRLTVL.

The genes are TRBV7-2 and TRBJ2-7, with D unclear. With 1 base removed from V and 2 bases from J, the gap between germline ends came to 12 bases. The CDR3 is 15 amino acids. In germline, CDR1 is SGHTA, CDR2 FQGNSA. CDR3 sequence: CASSLGWQATYEQYF. CDR3 bases: TGTGCCAGCAGCTTAGGTTGGCAAGCCACCTACGAGCAGTACTTC.

This clonotype was found a few times. The V and J genes are TRBV7-2 and TRBJ1-4, with TRBD1 matching 8 bases. The CDR3 loop spans 15 amino acids. The J segment lost 6 bases and the V segment lost 1 base, leaving 4 bases of the junction unmatched. Germline CDR1 reads SGHTA; CDR2 reads FQGNSA. The DNA for the CDR3 is TGTGCCAGCAGCTTAGACAGGGGGGGATATGAAAAACTGTTTTTT. Encoded protein: CASSLDRGGYEKLFF.

Only a few counts were recorded for this clonotype. This chain joins TRBV15 and TRBJ1-5; D might be TRBD1 (5 bases). The CDR3 consists of 13 residues. In germline, CDR1 is LNHNV, CDR2 YYDKDF (reference sequence). The germline V and J ends were trimmed by 3 bases and 7 bases, with 10 bases remaining between them. CDR3 in DNA: TGTGCCACCAGCAGGGGGGGGATCCAGCCCCAGCATTTT. This encodes CATSRGGIQPQHF.

The chain has TRBV5-1 and TRBJ1-1; D gene uncertain. Germline CDR1 is SGHRS and CDR2 is YFSETQ. Trimming removed 4 bases from V and 1 base from J, with 8 bases in between. This CDR3 contains 13 residues. For the CDR3, the DNA is TGCGCCAGCAGCACTGTACAGAACACTGAAGCTTTCTTT. It codes for CASSTVQNTEAFF.

V and J are TRBV5-1 and TRBJ2-7; 7 bases agree with TRBD1. The length of the CDR3 is 14 residues. With V trimmed by 4 bases and J by 7 bases, 11 bases remained unmatched. Looked up from germline, CDR1 is SGHRS and CDR2 is YFSETQ. CDR3 nucleotide sequence: TGCGCCAGCAGCAGCGGACAGGCATCAGGGGAGCAGTACTTC. Protein product: CASSSGQASGEQYF.

The CDR3 loop is CASSQAAQGANTEAFF. The CDR3 DNA sequence: TGTGCCAGCAGCCAAGCAGCACAGGGGGCGAACACTGAAGCTTTCTTT. This rearrangement joins TRBV3-2 to TRBJ1-1; the tabulated D call, TRBD1, remains unverified against the DNA. TRBV3-2 is deemed a pseudogene. This CDR3 spans 16 amino acids.

J is TRBJ2-3 and V is TRBV4-1; D is perhaps TRBD1 (6 bases). Trimming cost V 3 bases and J 0 bases, with 16 bases left between them. The germline V gene has CDR1 MGHRA and CDR2 YSYEKL. CDR3 length equals 17 residues. The CDR3 protein is CASSQGQEGSSTDTQYF. The CDR3 DNA reads as TGCGCCAGCAGCCAGGGACAAGAGGGGTCAAGCACAGATACGCAGTATTTT.

The J gene is TRBJ2-7, the V gene TRBV10-3; 10 bases fit TRBD1. The CDR3 has 13 amino acids. V gave up 10 bases and J gave up 6 bases; unmatched junction bases: 9. The germline gives CDR1 ENHRY, CDR2 SYGVKD. CDR3: CATTGQGITEQYF. In DNA, the CDR3 is TGTGCCACCACGGGACAGGGGATTACCGAGCAGTACTTC.

The chain is built from TRBV11-2 and TRBJ2-3; no clear D gene. Germline V gene data show CDR1 as SGHAT and CDR2 as FQNNGV. This CDR3 is 15 amino acids long. V shed 1 base and J shed 2 bases, with 10 bases lying between them. This CDR3 reads CASSLAGSNTDTQYF. CDR3 DNA: TGTGCCAGCAGCTTAGCTGGCTCCAACACAGATACGCAGTATTTT.

V is TRBV29-1 and J is TRBJ2-2; D gene unclear. V was shortened by 7 bases and J by 3 bases, with 12 bases between the two germline ends. This CDR3 has 13 residues. The germline CDR1 and CDR2 sequences are SQVTM and ANQGSEA. The CDR3 DNA follows: TGCAGCGGAAGGAAGGTAGACACCGGGGAGCTGTTTTTT. The encoded protein is CSGRKVDTGELFF.

V usage is TRBV30 and J usage is TRBJ1-3, with D maybe TRBD1 (6 bases). Per germline, CDR1 GTSNPN and CDR2 SVGIG (reference sequence). The CDR3 covers 14 residues. Trimming left V 4 bases short and J 1 base short, with 11 bases between. CDR3 sequence: CAWNRDSSGNTIYF. The CDR3, as DNA: TGTGCCTGGAACAGGGATTCATCTGGAAACACCATATATTTT.

The chain combines TRBV27 with TRBJ1-4; D might be TRBD1 (5 bases). V shed 2 bases and J shed 8 bases, with 15 bases lying between them. The CDR3 runs to 15 residues. From germline, CDR1 is MNHEY and CDR2 SMNVEV (reference sequence). The CDR3 spells CASSLTGRIGEKLFF. In DNA, the CDR3 is TGTGCCAGCAGTTTAACGGGGCGCATTGGCGAAAAACTGTTTTTT.

There are a few counts of this clonotype. This chain joins TRBV28 and TRBJ1-4; D is undetermined. Germline V CDR1 and CDR2: MDHEN, SYDVKM. The CDR3 spans 12 residues. V dropped 2 bases and J dropped 15 bases, with 13 bases sitting between them. The DNA for the CDR3 is TGTGCCAGCAGTTTAGGAGGGCCTATGATGTTTTTT. Amino acids: CASSLGGPMMFF.

This rearrangement joins TRBV20-1 to TRBJ1-6, with TRBD1 identical over 8 bases. This CDR3 contains 14 residues. V trimming: 5 bases; J trimming: 2 bases; junction bases outside the gene matches: 2. Germline CDR1 and CDR2: DFQATT and SNEGSKA (reference sequence). CDR3 amino acids: CSAEQGAYNSPLHF. As DNA, the CDR3 is TGCAGTGCTGAACAGGGGGCCTATAATTCACCCCTCCACTTT.

This clonotype turned up a few times. This chain connects TRBV29-1 to TRBJ1-2; the match to TRBD1 covers 9 bases. CDR3 length: 14 amino acids. V dropped 8 bases and J dropped 4; count of bases not matched to a gene: 11. Germline-derived CDR1 and CDR2 are SQVTM and ANQGSEA. The CDR3 DNA is TGCAGCTCCCAGCCGGGACAGGGTCCCTATGGCTACACCTTC. Translation: CSSQPGQGPYGYTF. Using reference TRBV29-1 and TRBJ1-2 for the parts outside the CDR3, the full variable domain is SAVISQKPSRDICQRGTSLTIQCQVDSQVTMMFWYRQQPGQSLTLIATANQGSEATYESGFVIDKFPISRPNLTFSTLTVSNMSPEDSSIYLCSSQPGQGPYGYTFGSGTRLTVV.